The 6 T cell receptor beta chains given below trace back to one sample, sequenced in a study of blood T cell repertoires in COVID-19. TCRdb's table, derived via immunoSEQ multiplex PCR, lists solely in-frame clones and lacks some. The data contain under 250,000 clones, around 81% of them singletons. Specimen: peripheral blood. The receptors were gathered from a man aged 50 to 60 with active or convalescent COVID-19.

This clone turned up a few times. V is TRBV4-2 and J is TRBJ2-7, with D tentatively TRBD1 (6 bases). V lost 3 bases and J 2 bases, leaving 11 bases between the germline ends. Germline V gene lookup returns CDR1 LGHNA and CDR2 YNFKEQ. The CDR3 length is 14 residues. CDR3 residues: CASSHFDRTYEQYF. For the CDR3, the DNA is TGTGCCAGCAGCCACTTCGACAGGACCTACGAGCAGTACTTC.

The chain combines TRBV11-2 with TRBJ2-2, with 8 bases lining up with TRBD1. The V and J ends lost 2 bases and 6 bases, in that order; junction bases with no gene match: 5. The germline gives CDR1 SGHAT, CDR2 FQNNGV. This CDR3 region has 15 residues. CDR3 bases: TGTGCCAGCAGCTTAACAGGGGGTCTGGCCGGGGAGCTGTTTTTT. This encodes CASSLTGGLAGELFF. Looking up the rest from reference TRBV11-2 and TRBJ2-2 gives the full variable domain: EAGVAQSPRYKIIEKRQSVAFWCNPISGHATLYWYQQILGQGPKLLIQFQNNGVVDDSQLPKDRFSAERLKGVDSTLKIQPAKLEDSAVYLCASSLTGGLAGELFFGEGSRLTVL.

The chain joins TRBV28 to TRBJ1-1; D is unresolved. Trimming removed 1 base from V and 0 bases from J, with 9 bases in between. The CDR3 is made up of 15 amino acids. CDR1 MDHEN and CDR2 SYDVKM come from the germline V gene. The CDR3 DNA is TGTGCCAGCAGTTTATCGGTAGCTATGAACACTGAAGCTTTCTTT. It encodes CASSLSVAMNTEAFF.

The rearrangement links TRBV10-3 to TRBJ2-7, with TRBD2 identical over 9 bases. Germline-derived CDR1 and CDR2 are ENHRY and SYGVKD. The V gene end was trimmed by 3 bases and the J gene end by 0 bases; junction bases not matched to a gene: 9. The CDR3 is 17 amino acids. CDR3 sequence reads: CAISDQRGARSSYEQYF. CDR3 in DNA: TGTGCCATCAGTGATCAGCGGGGGGCTAGGAGCTCCTACGAGCAGTACTTC.

The table lists this clone with a few counts. In DNA, the CDR3 is TGTGCCAGCACCCCGAGGAGGGATTCACCCCTCCACTTT. Amino acids: CASTPRRDSPLHF. The chain joins TRBV6-5 to TRBJ1-6; D is uncertain. CDR1 is MNHEY, CDR2 SVGAGI, per germline. The CDR3 totals 13 residues. Deletions cut 7 bases from V and 8 bases from J, with 12 bases between.

Worth noting for this clone: An end of the junction does not agree with germline; a read error may underlie this. The CDR3 DNA reads TGTGCCAGCAGTGCACAGACAGGCTCGGGCACTAAAGCTTTCTTT. Encoded protein: CASSAQTGSGTKAFF. V and J are TRBV6-4 and TRBJ1-1; tentatively, D is TRBD1 (6 bases). Germline V CDR1 and CDR2: MRHNA, SNTAGT. The CDR3 loop spans 15 amino acids.